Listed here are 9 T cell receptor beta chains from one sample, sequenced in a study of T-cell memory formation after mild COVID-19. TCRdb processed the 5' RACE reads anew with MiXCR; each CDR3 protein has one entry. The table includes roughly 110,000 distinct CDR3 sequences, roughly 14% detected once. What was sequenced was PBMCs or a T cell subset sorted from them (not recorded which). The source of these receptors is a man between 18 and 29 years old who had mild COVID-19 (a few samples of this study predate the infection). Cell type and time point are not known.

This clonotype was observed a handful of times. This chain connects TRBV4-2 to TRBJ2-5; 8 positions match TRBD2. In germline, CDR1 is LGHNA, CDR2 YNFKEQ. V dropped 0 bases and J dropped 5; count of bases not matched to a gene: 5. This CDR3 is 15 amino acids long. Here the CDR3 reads CASSQEAGGAETQYF. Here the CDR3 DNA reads TGTGCCAGCAGCCAAGAGGCCGGGGGGGCGGAGACCCAGTACTTC.

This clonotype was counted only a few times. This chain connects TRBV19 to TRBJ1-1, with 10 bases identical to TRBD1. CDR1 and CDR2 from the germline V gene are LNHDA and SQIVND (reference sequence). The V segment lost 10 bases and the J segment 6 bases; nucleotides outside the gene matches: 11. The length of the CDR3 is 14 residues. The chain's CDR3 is CATRPGTGAAEAFF. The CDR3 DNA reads TGTGCCACTCGTCCCGGGACAGGGGCGGCTGAAGCTTTCTTT.

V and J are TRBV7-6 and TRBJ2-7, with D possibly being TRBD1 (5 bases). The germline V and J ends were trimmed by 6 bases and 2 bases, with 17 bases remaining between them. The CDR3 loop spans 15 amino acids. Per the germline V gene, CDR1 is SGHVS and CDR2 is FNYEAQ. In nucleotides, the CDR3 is TGTGCCAGCAGTGGCCCGACGGACACTACCTACGAGCAGTACTTC. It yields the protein CASSGPTDTTYEQYF.

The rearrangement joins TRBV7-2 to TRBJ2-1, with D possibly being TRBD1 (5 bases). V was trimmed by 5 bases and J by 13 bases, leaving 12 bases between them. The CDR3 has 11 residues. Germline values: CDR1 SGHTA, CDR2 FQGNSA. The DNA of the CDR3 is TGTGCCAGCAGCCTTTTGACAGACCAGTTCTTC. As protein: CASSLLTDQFF.

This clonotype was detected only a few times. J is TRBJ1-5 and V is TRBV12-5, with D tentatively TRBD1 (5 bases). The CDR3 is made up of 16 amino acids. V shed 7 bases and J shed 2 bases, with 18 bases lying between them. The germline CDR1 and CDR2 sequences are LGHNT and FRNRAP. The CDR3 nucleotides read TGTGCTAGTGCCGCACCCGCACAGGTCGGCAATCAGCCCCAGCATTTT. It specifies CASAAPAQVGNQPQHF.

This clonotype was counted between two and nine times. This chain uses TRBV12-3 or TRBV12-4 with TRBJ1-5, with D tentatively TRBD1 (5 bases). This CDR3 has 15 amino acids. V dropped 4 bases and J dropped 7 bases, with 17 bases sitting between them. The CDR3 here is CASSWTGLPGQPQHF. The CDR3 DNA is TGTGCCAGCAGTTGGACGGGACTTCCCGGCCAGCCCCAGCATTTT.

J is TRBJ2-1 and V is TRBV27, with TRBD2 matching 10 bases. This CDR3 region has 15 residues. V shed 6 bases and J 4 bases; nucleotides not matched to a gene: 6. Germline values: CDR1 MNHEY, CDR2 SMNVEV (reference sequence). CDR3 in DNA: TGTGCCAGCAGCCGGCTACTAGCGGGGTACAATGAGCAGTTCTTC. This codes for CASSRLLAGYNEQFF.

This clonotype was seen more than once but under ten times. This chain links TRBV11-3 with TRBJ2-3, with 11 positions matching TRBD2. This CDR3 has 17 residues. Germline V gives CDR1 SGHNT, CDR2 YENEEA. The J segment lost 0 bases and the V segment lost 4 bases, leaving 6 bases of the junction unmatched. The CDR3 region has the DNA TGTGCCAGCAGCTCCCCGACTAGCGGGGTTAGCACAGATACGCAGTATTTT. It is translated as CASSSPTSGVSTDTQYF.

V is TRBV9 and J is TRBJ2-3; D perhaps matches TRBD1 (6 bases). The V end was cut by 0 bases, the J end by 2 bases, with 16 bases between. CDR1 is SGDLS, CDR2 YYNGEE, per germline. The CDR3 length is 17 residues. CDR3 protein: CASSVEGSGVLTDTQYF. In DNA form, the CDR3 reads TGTGCCAGCAGCGTAGAAGGATCAGGGGTTCTCACAGATACGCAGTATTTT.